This T cell receptor beta chain was captured in a study of blood T cell repertoires in COVID-19. On the study more broadly: T cells, B-cell-depleted T cells, or PBMCs provided the cDNA or gDNA that served as material.

V was pared by 5 bases and J by 6 bases, with 5 bases of the junction left unmatched. Germline V gives CDR1 SGDLS, CDR2 YYNGEE. The CDR3 loop spans 13 amino acids. Per the study methods: Counts of nucleated cells, estimated from reference gene primer amplification, were obtained. Generated by immunoSEQ multiplex PCR, the TCRdb table keeps only in-frame clones and is missing some. V, J and clone size were drawn from that table, and D and trimming were deduced from the DNA. The repertoire holds about 380,000 clones, around 84% seen once, with under 4% in the top ten. This chain joins TRBV9 and TRBJ2-3, with 8 nucleotides matching TRBD2. Sequenced: peripheral blood. The TCR comes from a young woman with acute or convalescent COVID-19. CDR3 in amino acids: CASRTSGTDTQYF. CDR3 nucleotide sequence: TGTGCCAGCAGAACTAGCGGAACGGATACGCAGTATTTT. The full variable domain, completed using reference TRBV9 and TRBJ2-3, is DSGVTQTPKHLITATGQRVTLRCSPRSGDLSVYWYQQSLDQGLQFLIQYYNGEERAKGNILERFSAQQFPDLHSELNLSSLELGDSALYFCASRTSGTDTQYFGPGTRLTVL.